The 18 T cell receptor beta chains presented below share a single source sample, sequenced in a study of cytomegalovirus exposure and HLA in healthy donors. The PCR was carried out with 60 Vbeta primers and 13 Jbeta primers. Libraries were prepared by immunoSEQ multiplex PCR; TCRdb keeps only in-frame clonotypes and omits some of them. The data hold under 200,000 clones, with over 70% observed a single time. The sequenced material came from PBMCs. The receptors derive from a middle-aged man in good health and CMV-seronegative.

This clone showed up just once. This chain links TRBV29-1 with TRBJ2-7; the match to TRBD1 covers 11 bases. The V and J ends lost 6 bases and 2 bases, in that order; junction bases with no gene match: 18. The germline V gene has CDR1 SQVTM and CDR2 ANQGSEA. This CDR3 has 18 amino acids. The CDR3 DNA follows: TGCAGCGTGACTCTGAATGGCAGCCCGGGACAGGGGGCCTACGAGCAGTACTTC. It translates to CSVTLNGSPGQGAYEQYF.

This clone was seen once. The V call is TRBV10-1, the J call TRBJ1-5, with a possible D match to TRBD1 (6 bases). The length of the CDR3 is 15 residues. In germline, CDR1 is WNHNN, CDR2 SYGVQD (reference sequence). The ends were cut back, 2 bases at V and 4 bases at J, with 12 bases in the middle. CDR3 sequence (DNA): TGCGCCAGCAGTGAGGACAGGAGATGGAATCAGCCCCAGCATTTT. It encodes CASSEDRRWNQPQHF.

The chain has TRBV4-3 and TRBJ2-3; 9 bases agree with TRBD2. V dropped 0 bases and J dropped 3; count of bases not matched to a gene: 10. This CDR3 contains 18 residues. The germline gives CDR1 LGHNA, CDR2 YSLEER. DNA for the CDR3: TGCGCCAGCAGCCAAGATCTAGGGCGGGGGGGCTTTACAGATACGCAGTATTTT. Translating gives CASSQDLGRGGFTDTQYF.

This chain joins TRBV5-4 and TRBJ2-1; D is possibly TRBD1 (5 bases). Trimming took off 4 bases at V and 9 bases at J, with 20 bases between the two ends. Germline CDR1 and CDR2: SGHNT and YYREEE (reference sequence). The CDR3 spans 15 residues. In DNA form, the CDR3 reads TGTGCCAGCAGCCCGCCCCAGGGAATCTTCAGTGAGCAGTTCTTC. Translating it yields CASSPPQGIFSEQFF.

This clone was seen a single time. The chain recombines TRBV4-3 with TRBJ1-6; D is undetermined. Trimming left V 4 bases short and J 10 bases short, with 17 bases between. The CDR3 totals 15 residues. The germline V gene encodes CDR1 LGHNA and CDR2 YSLEER. The CDR3: CASSPPLPTPSPLHF. The CDR3 bases are TGCGCCAGCAGCCCCCCTCTCCCCACACCGTCACCCCTCCACTTT.

The chain uses TRBV7-6 and TRBJ2-7; D call uncertain. CDR3 size: 13 residues. V lost 1 base, J lost 2 bases, and 6 bases lay in between. Germline CDR1 reads SGHVS; CDR2 reads FNYEAQ. CDR3 DNA sequence: TGTGCCAGCAGCTTAGGGAGAACCTACGAGCAGTACTTC. This translates into CASSLGRTYEQYF.

The chain employs TRBV19 and TRBJ2-7; 10 nucleotides match TRBD1. Germline CDR1 and CDR2: LNHDA and SQIVND (reference sequence). This CDR3 contains 15 residues. With 4 bases clipped from V and 2 bases from J, the junction kept 5 bases outside the gene matches. The CDR3 coding sequence is TGTGCCAGTAGTAGAGGGACAGGGGTGGCCTACGAGCAGTACTTC. It is translated as CASSRGTGVAYEQYF.

This rearrangement joins TRBV19 to TRBJ1-4; the D gene is possibly TRBD1 (5 bases). The CDR3 extends over 14 amino acids. CDR1 is LNHDA and CDR2 is SQIVND in the germline V gene (reference sequence). The V gene lost 4 bases and the J gene lost 2 bases, with 8 bases spanning the gap. CDR3 loop: CASSTGLTNEKLFF. For the CDR3, the DNA is TGTGCCAGTAGTACGGGACTGACTAATGAAAAACTGTTTTTT.

The V and J genes are TRBV5-6 and TRBJ2-7; the D gene is possibly TRBD1 (5 bases). Germline V lookup: CDR1 SGHDT, CDR2 YYEEEE. V lost 1 base and J lost 5, with 19 bases in between. This CDR3 has 16 residues. In nucleotides, the CDR3 is TGTGCCAGCAGCTTGCAGGGTACTTCCTCAACCCACGAGCAGTACTTC. Translated: CASSLQGTSSTHEQYF.

This sequence joins TRBV27 and TRBJ2-7, with 7 bases fitting TRBD1. This CDR3 is built from 15 residues. CDR1 MNHEY and CDR2 SMNVEV come from the germline V gene (reference sequence). The junction had 11 bases not matched to a gene; V was cut back by 6 bases and J by 3 bases. In nucleotides, the CDR3 is TGTGCCAGCAGCCCACAGGGGACCTTTAACTACGAGCAGTACTTC. Protein: CASSPQGTFNYEQYF.

The CDR3 sequence is CASSLEGTASYEQYF. For the CDR3, the DNA is TGTGCCAGCAGCCTCGAGGGGACAGCCTCCTACGAGCAGTACTTC. The V gene is TRBV7-2, the J gene TRBJ2-5; 7 positions agree with TRBD1. The J call is doubtful: the DNA matches TRBJ2-7 better. The CDR3 covers 15 residues. CDR1 and CDR2 from the germline V gene are SGHTA and FQGNSA.

The chain is built from TRBV29-1 and TRBJ1-1; no reliable D call. The CDR3 sequence is 12 residues long. Germline CDR1 and CDR2: SQVTM and ANQGSEA. V was shortened by 5 bases and J by 4 bases, with 11 bases between the two germline ends. The DNA of the CDR3 is TGCAGCGTTCCCCGAGGAGCCACTGAAGCTTTCTTT. Its translation: CSVPRGATEAFF. Full variable domain (remainder filled in from reference TRBV29-1 and TRBJ1-1): SAVISQKPSRDICQRGTSLTIQCQVDSQVTMMFWYRQQPGQSLTLIATANQGSEATYESGFVIDKFPISRPNLTFSTLTVSNMSPEDSSIYLCSVPRGATEAFFGQGTRLTVV.

V gene TRBV25-1 combines with J gene TRBJ1-2, with D unclear. This CDR3 contains 17 residues. Germline V lookup: CDR1 MGHDK, CDR2 SYGVNS. V lost 6 bases, J lost 0 bases, and 20 bases lay in between. The CDR3 DNA reads as TGTGCCAGCAGGGGCTACAGCTCCTCCTCGCCTAACTATGGCTACACCTTC. Translating gives CASRGYSSSSPNYGYTF.

J is TRBJ2-3 and V is TRBV29-1; D is unclear. V shed 7 bases and J shed 8 bases, with 10 bases lying between them. This CDR3 region has 10 residues. Germline loops: CDR1 SQVTM, CDR2 ANQGSEA. The CDR3 sequence is CSADSGTQYF. In DNA form, the CDR3 reads TGCAGCGCTGACTCGGGTACGCAGTATTTT.

V usage is TRBV4-3 and J usage is TRBJ1-1, with 7 positions matching TRBD1. V lost 3 bases and J lost 5; bases outside the gene matches: 9. Germline V lookup: CDR1 LGHNA, CDR2 YSLEER. There are 15 residues in the CDR3. The CDR3 DNA follows: TGCGCCAGCAGCCATCACAGGGGAGCTTCGACTGAAGCTTTCTTT. This gives the protein CASSHHRGASTEAFF.

As to this clone: At one end, the junction sequence differs from germline, possibly due to a read error. The V and J genes are TRBV7-9 and TRBJ1-1, with TRBD1 as a possible D gene (6 bases). The CDR3 sequence is 15 residues long. From germline, CDR1 is SEHNR and CDR2 FQNEAQ (reference sequence). The CDR3 coding sequence is TGTACCAGCAGCTTAGGGGGTCGGGGGGCGGCTGAAGCTTTCTTT. Its protein product is CTSSLGGRGAAEAFF. The complete variable domain, with remaining parts taken from reference TRBV7-9 and TRBJ1-1, reads DTGVSQNPRHKITKRGQNVTFRCDPISEHNRLYWYRQTLGQGPEFLTYFQNEAQLEKSRLLSDRFSAERPKGSFSTLEIQRTEQGDSAMYLCTSSLGGRGAAEAFFGQGTRLTVV.

The rearrangement joins TRBV10-3 to TRBJ2-3, with 8 nucleotides matching TRBD2. J lost 2 bases, V lost 3 bases, and 4 bases had no gene match. Germline CDR1 ENHRY, CDR2 SYGVKD. This CDR3 spans 15 amino acids. CDR3 in DNA: TGTGCCATCAGTGAAGGGCGGGGGGACACAGATACGCAGTATTTT. The encoded protein is CAISEGRGDTDTQYF.

The chain is built from TRBV2 and TRBJ1-2, with D perhaps matching TRBD1 (6 bases). CDR3 length: 13 residues. V gave up 7 bases and J gave up 11 bases, with 20 bases separating them. The germline V gene has CDR1 SNHLY and CDR2 FYNNEI. The CDR3 DNA is TGTGCCAGCACCTGGGACAATTTATGGCGGTACACCTTC. This gives the protein CASTWDNLWRYTF.